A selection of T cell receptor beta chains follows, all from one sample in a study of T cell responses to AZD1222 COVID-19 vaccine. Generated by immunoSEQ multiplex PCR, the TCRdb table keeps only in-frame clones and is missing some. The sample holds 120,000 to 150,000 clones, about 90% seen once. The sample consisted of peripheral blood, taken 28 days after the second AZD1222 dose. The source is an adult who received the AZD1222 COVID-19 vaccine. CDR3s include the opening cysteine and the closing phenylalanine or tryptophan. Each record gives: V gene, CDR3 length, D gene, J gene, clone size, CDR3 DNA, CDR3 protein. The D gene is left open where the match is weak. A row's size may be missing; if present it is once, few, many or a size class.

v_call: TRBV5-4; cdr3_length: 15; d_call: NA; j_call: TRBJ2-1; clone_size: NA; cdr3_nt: TGTGCCAGCAGCTTGGGCCCTGGACGCTACAATGAGCAGTTCTTC; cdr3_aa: CASSLGPGRYNEQFF
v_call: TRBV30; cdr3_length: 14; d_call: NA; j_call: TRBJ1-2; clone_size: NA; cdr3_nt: TGTGCCTGGAGTGTAGGACTTTTTAACTATGGCTACACCTTC; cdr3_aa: CAWSVGLFNYGYTF
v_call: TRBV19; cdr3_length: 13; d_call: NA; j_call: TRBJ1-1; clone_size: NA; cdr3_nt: TGTGCCAGTAGTATTTCACGGAACACTGAAGCTTTCTTT; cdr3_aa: CASSISRNTEAFF
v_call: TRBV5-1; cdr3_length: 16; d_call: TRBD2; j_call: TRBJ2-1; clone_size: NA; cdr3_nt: TGCGCCAGCAGACAGGGACTAGCGTTCTCCTACAATGAGCAGTTCTTC; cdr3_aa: CASRQGLAFSYNEQFF
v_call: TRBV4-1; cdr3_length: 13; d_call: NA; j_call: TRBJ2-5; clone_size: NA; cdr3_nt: TGCGCCAGCAGCCAAGCTACCTCCGAGACCCAGTACTTC; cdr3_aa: CASSQATSETQYF
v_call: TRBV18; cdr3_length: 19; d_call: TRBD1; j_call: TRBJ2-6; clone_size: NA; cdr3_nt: TGTGCCAGCTCACCACGACAGGGCCCAAGCTACTCTGGGGCCAACGTCCTGACTTTC; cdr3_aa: CASSPRQGPSYSGANVLTF
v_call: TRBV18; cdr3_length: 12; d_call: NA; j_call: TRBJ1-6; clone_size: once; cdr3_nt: TGTGCCAGCTCACCGCCCAATTCACCCCTCCACTTT; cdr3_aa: CASSPPNSPLHF
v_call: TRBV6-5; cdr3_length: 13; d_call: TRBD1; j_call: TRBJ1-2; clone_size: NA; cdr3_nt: TGTGCCAGCCAAACGGGACAGGAGTATGGCTACACCTTC; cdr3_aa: CASQTGQEYGYTF
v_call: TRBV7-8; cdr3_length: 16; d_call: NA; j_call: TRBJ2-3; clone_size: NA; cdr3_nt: TGTGCCAGCAGCGCGGTGGTCCAACGACGCGCAGATACGCAGTATTTT; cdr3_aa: CASSAVVQRRADTQYF
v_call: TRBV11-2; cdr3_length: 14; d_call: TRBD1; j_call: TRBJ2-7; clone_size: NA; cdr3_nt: TGTGCCAGCAGCTCGACTGGACAGGGCTACGAGCAGTACTTC; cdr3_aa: CASSSTGQGYEQYF
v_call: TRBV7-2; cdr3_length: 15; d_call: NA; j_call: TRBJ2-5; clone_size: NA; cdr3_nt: TGTGCCAGCAGCTTAGAGGCAGGGGCCCAAGAGACCCAGTACTTC; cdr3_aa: CASSLEAGAQETQYF
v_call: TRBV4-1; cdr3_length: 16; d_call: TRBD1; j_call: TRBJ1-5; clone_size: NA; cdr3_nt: TGCGCCAGCAGCCCCACCCCGGACAGGGCTTGGCAGCCCCAGCATTTT; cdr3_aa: CASSPTPDRAWQPQHF
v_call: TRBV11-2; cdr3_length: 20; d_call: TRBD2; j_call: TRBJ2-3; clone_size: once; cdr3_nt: TGTGCCAGCAGCTTAGATCTTGGGCTTGCGGGGGGGGTGAGCACAGATACGCAGTATTTT; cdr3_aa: CASSLDLGLAGGVSTDTQYF
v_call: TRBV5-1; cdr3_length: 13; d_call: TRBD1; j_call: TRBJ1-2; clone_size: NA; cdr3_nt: TGCGCCAGCAGCTTGGAGGGACAGGGCGGCTACACCTTC; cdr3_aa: CASSLEGQGGYTF
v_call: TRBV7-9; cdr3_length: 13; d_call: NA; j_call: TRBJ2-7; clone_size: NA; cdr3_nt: TGTGCCAGCAGCCAAGACAGCTCCTACGAGCAGTACTTC; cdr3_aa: CASSQDSSYEQYF